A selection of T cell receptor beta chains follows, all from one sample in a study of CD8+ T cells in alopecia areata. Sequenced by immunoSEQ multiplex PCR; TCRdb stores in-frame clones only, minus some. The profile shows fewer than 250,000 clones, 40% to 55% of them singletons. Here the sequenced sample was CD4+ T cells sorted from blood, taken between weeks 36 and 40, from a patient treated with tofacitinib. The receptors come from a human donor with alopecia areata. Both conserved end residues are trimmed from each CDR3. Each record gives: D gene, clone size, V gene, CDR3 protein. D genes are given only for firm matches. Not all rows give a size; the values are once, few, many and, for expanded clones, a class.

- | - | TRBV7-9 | ASSSLVEQY
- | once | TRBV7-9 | ASSLSTDTQY
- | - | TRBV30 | AWRREWEQY
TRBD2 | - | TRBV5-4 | ASSLEASGSVNEQY
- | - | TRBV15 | ATSRGTDYGYT
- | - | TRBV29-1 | SARPGLSTDTQY
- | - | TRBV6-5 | ASYRALNTEAF
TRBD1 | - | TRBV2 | ASRDRSRNTEAF
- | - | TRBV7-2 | ASKGRENTEAF
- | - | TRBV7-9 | ASSLGRFYEQY
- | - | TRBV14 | ASSSLTIAKNIQY
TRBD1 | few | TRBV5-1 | ASSPGPGQHTDTQY
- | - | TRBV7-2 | ASSFGLNPYNEQF
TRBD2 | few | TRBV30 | AFGLATDTQY
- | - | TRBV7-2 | ASSFSHYEQY
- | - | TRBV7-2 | ASSTRQSRTQY
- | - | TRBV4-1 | ASSQGVVVSSTDTQY
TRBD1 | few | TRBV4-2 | ASSQVRGQGKPQH
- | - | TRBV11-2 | ASSRGPGYTDTQY
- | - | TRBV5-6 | ASSLGGEDYNEQF
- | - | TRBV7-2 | ASSLEKPLREKLF
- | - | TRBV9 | ASSVISTSSYNEQF